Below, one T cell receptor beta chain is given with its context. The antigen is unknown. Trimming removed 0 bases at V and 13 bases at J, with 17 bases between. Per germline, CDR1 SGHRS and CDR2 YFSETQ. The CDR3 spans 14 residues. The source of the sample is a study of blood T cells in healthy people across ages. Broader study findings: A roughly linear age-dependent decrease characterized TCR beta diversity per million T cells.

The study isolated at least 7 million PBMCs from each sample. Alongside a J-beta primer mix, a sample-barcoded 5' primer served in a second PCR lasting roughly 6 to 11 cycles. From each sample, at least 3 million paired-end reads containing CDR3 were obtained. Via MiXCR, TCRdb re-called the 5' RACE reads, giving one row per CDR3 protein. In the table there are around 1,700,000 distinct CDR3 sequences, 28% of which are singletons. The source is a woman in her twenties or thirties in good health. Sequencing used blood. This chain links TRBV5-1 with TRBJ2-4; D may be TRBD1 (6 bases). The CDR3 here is CASSLDGRGIEQYF. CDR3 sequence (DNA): TGCGCCAGCAGCTTGGACGGCAGGGGAATTGAGCAGTACTTC. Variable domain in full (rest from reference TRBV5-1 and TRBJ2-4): KAGVTQTPRYLIKTRGQQVTLSCSPISGHRSVSWYQQTPGQGLQFLFEYFSETQRNKGNFPGRFSGRQFSNSRSEMNVSTLELGDSALYLCASSLDGRGIEQYFGAGTRLSVL.